This entry concerns a single T cell receptor (beta chain). The antigen is unknown. Healthy bone marrow donors made up the cohort. V was trimmed by 1 base and J by 5 bases, leaving 15 bases between them. The CDR3 sequence is 15 residues long. Germline V gives CDR1 SGHDT, CDR2 YYEEEE. These data belong to a study of cytomegalovirus exposure and HLA in healthy donors. Study-wide background: As an earlier analysis found, around 170 million T cells yielded about 120 million unique TCR beta sequences.

The study, taken as a whole, reports: Versus the approximately 720-donor mean, an Asian-associated ancestry cluster reportedly showed fewer N-insertions in a later analysis. Near-uniform donor sequencing depth was presumed by presence/absence analyses.

The PCR ran on 60 Vbeta and 13 Jbeta primers. Generated by immunoSEQ multiplex PCR, the TCRdb table keeps only in-frame clones and is missing some. Among under 120,000 clones listed, 70% to 80% were seen once. This TCR was sampled from a female donor in good health and CMV-seropositive. The chain has TRBV5-6 and TRBJ1-2, with a tentative D call TRBD1 (6 bases). Material: PBMCs. In DNA, the CDR3 is TGTGCCAGCAGCTTGACAGGGCAGGGCAGATATGGCTACACCTTC. This sequence encodes CASSLTGQGRYGYTF.